The clone carrying this TCR beta chain is a singleton in its sample. This sample was included in a study of read filtering for tumor transcriptome and immune sequencing. Molecular barcoded adaptors covering alpha/delta and beta/gamma chains were used on around 370 ng RNA. A single record per CDR3 protein comes from TCRdb applying MiXCR to the reads. The sample consists of over 90,000 distinct CDR3 sequences, about 22% of them appearing once. The CDR3 is 13 amino acids. The V gene lost 4 bases and the J gene lost 10 bases, with 13 bases spanning the gap. The germline V gene encodes CDR1 PRHDT and CDR2 FYEKMQ (reference sequence).

The sequence came from a donor at least 40 years old with multiple myeloma. What was sequenced was a population of CD138-negative cells sorted from bone marrow. The chain couples TRBV13 to TRBJ1-4, with TRBD1 as a possible D gene (6 bases). CDR3 in amino acids: CASSSPGGGKLFF. The CDR3 coding sequence is TGTGCCAGCAGCTCGCCCGGAGGGGGAAAACTGTTTTTT.